The T cell receptor (beta chain) described here comes from a study of blood T cell repertoires in COVID-19. Trimming took 4 bases from V and 4 from J; bases not matched to a gene: 9. The CDR3 consists of 16 residues. CDR1 is KGHSH and CDR2 is LQKENI in the germline V gene. Grouping used clinical history reported by participants in a survey and questionnaire. The repertoire was sequenced with immunoSEQ multiplex PCR; TCRdb's copy has only in-frame clones and lacks some. The sample carries about 180,000 clones, approximately 82% recorded once. This chain connects TRBV18 to TRBJ2-1; 8 bases match TRBD2. This sequence was found in a woman in her forties or fifties who had recovered from COVID-19. The sequenced sample was PBMCs or T cells enriched from blood (not recorded which). DNA of the CDR3: TGTGCCAGCTCACGGGGTCTAGCGGGCGTTTACAATGAGCAGTTCTTC. As protein: CASSRGLAGVYNEQFF.